Listed here is a single T cell receptor (beta chain). No cognate antigen has been identified for it. Per-base qualities were not stored, and no clone one base away is much larger. Library method: RT-PCR. Sequenced using an Illumina HiSeq 2500. TCRdb redid the processing of the public reads, applying fastp at Q25 and MiXCR, and retained in-frame beta chains. Identical CDR3 protein sequences are pooled into one entry, listed with their most common genes and DNA. Across this sample there are 500,000 to 600,000 distinct CDR3 sequences, with around 11% seen only once. The biggest ten clones account for approximately 10% of the sample. This entry is derived from a study of response to subunit inactivated influenza vaccine (dated by TCRdb to the late 2010s). About the full investigation: To follow how T cells responded to a trivalent subunit inactivated influenza vaccine, the researchers relied on deep quantitative profiling of the T cell receptor repertoire. Paper-wide results and their limitations: It was suggested by the authors that each seasonal influenza vaccination may recruit only a limited number of new T cells.

The cysteine opens and the phenylalanine closes a CDR3 of 15 amino acids. Only the CDR3 DNA stays, 45 bases, in frame from base 1. Trimming removed 6 bases from V and 4 bases from J; the gene matches leave 5 bases unexplained. The germline V gene provides CDR1 SNHLY and CDR2 FYNNEI. This sample was shared with a second study, whose subject was T cells expressing NK-cell markers. The second study also describes: TCR beta cDNA libraries were prepared using 5'RACE template switching, which introduced a universal primer site and unique molecular identifiers. Three sorted T-cell subsets (CD3+CD56+NKG2C+, CD3+CD56+NKG2C- and CD3+CD56-NKG2C+) from roughly 8 donors had their TCR beta-chain repertoires profiled. Seven of the eight sequenced donors were HCMV-seropositive and one was HCMV-seronegative. In several experiments an anti-gammadeltaTCR antibody was added to restrict sorting to alphabetaTCR-expressing T cells. In six donors, the dominant CD3+CD56+NKG2C+ clonotypes were among the top 10 CD8+ clonotypes and accounted for roughly 1.0-7.5% of CD8+ T cells. Those dominant clonotypes were again the most abundant among CD3+CD56-NKG2C+ cells in several donors, at about 25-65%. It remained unclear whether the expanded NKG2C-expressing T cell clones were specific for HCMV antigens. All eight donors whose samples were sequenced were randomly selected healthy volunteers, three of them men and five women. HCMV-specific IgG was detected in serum with a commercial ELISA kit to determine HCMV serostatus. Peripheral blood mononuclear cells were isolated from blood by Ficoll density gradient centrifugation. For about six donors, bulk peripheral blood T-cell repertoires were additionally sequenced from unsorted PBMC. cDNA synthesis was primed from the TCR beta constant segment and was followed by two successive PCR amplification steps. Libraries were sequenced as 2 x 150 bp reads on Illumina HiSeq 2000/2500, MiSeq or NextSeq. MIGEC was used to demultiplex reads and group the reads by UMI, and MiTCR was used to assemble and quantify clonotypes. To exclude erroneous sequences, any TCR cDNA sequence not supported by at least two reads was discarded. Downstream repertoire analysis used the tcR package, and clonotypes were matched across fractions by CDR3 nucleotide sequence plus V segment. VDJmatch was used to annotate antigen specificity against VDJdb, with one amino acid substitution in CDR3 permitted.

The rearrangement combines TRBV2 with TRBJ2-1; 11 nucleotides in the junction match TRBD2. The sequence came from a man in his forties or fifties who received an inactivated influenza vaccine. Donor details come from another sample of the same person, matched by shared clones. The sample consisted of PBMCs from blood, taken on the day of vaccination. The nucleotide sequence reads TGTGCCAGCAGGCTACTAGCGGGGGAATACAATGAGCAGTTCTTC. It translates as CASRLLAGEYNEQFF.